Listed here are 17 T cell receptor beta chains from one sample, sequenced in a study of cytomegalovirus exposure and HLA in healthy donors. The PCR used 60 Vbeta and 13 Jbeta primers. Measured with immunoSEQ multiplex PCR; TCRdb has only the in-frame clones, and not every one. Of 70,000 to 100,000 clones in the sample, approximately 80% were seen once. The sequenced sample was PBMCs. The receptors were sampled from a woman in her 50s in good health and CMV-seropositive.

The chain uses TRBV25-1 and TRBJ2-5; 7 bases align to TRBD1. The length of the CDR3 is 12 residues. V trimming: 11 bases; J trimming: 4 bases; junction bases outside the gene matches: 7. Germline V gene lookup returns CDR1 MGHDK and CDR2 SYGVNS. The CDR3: CASLNRGETQYF. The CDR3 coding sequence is TGTGCCTCCCTAAACAGGGGAGAGACCCAGTACTTC. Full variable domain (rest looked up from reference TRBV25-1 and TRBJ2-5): EADIYQTPRYLVIGTGKKITLECSQTMGHDKMYWYQQDPGMELHLIHYSYGVNSTEKGDLSSESTVSRIRTEHFPLTLESARPSHTSQYLCASLNRGETQYFGPGTRLLVL.

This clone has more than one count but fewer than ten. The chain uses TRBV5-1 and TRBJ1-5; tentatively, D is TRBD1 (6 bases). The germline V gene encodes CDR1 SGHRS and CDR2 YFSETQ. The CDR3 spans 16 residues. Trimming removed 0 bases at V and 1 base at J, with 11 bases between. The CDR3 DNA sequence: TGCGCCAGCAGCTTGGGCAACACAGGGAGCAATCAGCCCCAGCATTTT. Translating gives CASSLGNTGSNQPQHF.

The chain's CDR3 is CASSETSGGNTQYF. The CDR3 coding sequence is TGCGCCAGCAGTGAAACTAGCGGGGGGAATACGCAGTATTTT. The V call is TRBV10-1, the J call TRBJ2-3; 12 nucleotides match TRBD2. The V gene's germline CDR1 is WNHNN and CDR2 SYGVQD (reference sequence). The CDR3 spans 14 residues. With V trimmed by 3 bases and J by 7 bases, 2 bases remained unmatched.

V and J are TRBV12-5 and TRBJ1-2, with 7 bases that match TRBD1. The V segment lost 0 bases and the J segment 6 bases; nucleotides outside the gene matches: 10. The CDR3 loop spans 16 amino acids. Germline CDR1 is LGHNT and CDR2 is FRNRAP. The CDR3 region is CASGLVQGQADDGYTF. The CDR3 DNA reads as TGTGCTAGTGGTTTGGTACAAGGACAGGCCGACGATGGCTACACCTTC.

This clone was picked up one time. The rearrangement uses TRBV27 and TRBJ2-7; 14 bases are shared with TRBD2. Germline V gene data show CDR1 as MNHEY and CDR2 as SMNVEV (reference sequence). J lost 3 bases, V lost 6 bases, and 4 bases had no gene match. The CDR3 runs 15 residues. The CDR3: CASRPGTSGSYEQYV. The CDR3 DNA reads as TGTGCCAGCAGACCTGGGACTAGCGGGAGCTACGAGCAGTACGTC.

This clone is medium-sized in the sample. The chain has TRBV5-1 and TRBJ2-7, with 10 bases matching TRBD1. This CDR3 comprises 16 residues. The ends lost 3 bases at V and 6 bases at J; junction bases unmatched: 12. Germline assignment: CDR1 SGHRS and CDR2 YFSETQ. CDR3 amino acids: CASSSDPGTGASEQYF. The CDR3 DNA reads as TGCGCCAGCAGCTCGGACCCCGGGACAGGGGCATCCGAGCAGTACTTC.

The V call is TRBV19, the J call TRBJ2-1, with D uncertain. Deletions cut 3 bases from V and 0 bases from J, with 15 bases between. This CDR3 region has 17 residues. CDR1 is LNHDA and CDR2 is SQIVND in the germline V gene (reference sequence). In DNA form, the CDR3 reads TGTGCCAGTAGTATCTCCGCCGTCACGAGCTCCTACAATGAGCAGTTCTTC. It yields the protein CASSISAVTSSYNEQFF.

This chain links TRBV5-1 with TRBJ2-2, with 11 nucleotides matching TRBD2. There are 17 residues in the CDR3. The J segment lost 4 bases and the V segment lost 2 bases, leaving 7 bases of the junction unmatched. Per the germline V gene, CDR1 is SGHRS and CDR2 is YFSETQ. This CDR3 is CASSFPLAGGITGELFF. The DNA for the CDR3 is TGCGCCAGCAGCTTTCCTCTAGCGGGAGGTATCACCGGGGAGCTGTTTTTT.

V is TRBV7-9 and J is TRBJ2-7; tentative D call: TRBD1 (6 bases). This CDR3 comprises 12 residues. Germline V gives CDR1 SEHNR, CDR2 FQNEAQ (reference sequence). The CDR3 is CSSGSTGPQQYV. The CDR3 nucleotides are TGTTCCAGCGGTTCAACAGGGCCGCAGCAGTACGTC.

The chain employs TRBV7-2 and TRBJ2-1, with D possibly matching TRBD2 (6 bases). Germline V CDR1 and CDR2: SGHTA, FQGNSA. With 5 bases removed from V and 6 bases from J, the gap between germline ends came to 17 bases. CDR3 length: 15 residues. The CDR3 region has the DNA TGTGCCAGCAGCGCGGGACCTCCTCTCGGCAATGAGCAGTTCTTC. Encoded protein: CASSAGPPLGNEQFF.

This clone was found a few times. CDR3: CASSQMTGGSSPLHF. CDR3 nucleotide sequence: TGTGCCAGCAGCCAAATGACAGGGGGCTCTTCACCCCTCCACTTT. The V call is TRBV6-5, the J call TRBJ1-6, with 10 nucleotides matching TRBD1. V dropped 6 bases and J dropped 9; count of bases not matched to a gene: 8. Germline CDR1 MNHEY, CDR2 SVGAGI. This CDR3 is 15 amino acids long.

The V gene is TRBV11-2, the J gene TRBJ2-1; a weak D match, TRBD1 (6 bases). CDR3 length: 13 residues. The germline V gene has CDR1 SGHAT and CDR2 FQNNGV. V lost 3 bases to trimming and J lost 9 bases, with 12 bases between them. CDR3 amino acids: CASSFTGLGEQFF. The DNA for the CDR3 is TGTGCCAGCAGCTTCACAGGGTTGGGTGAGCAGTTCTTC.

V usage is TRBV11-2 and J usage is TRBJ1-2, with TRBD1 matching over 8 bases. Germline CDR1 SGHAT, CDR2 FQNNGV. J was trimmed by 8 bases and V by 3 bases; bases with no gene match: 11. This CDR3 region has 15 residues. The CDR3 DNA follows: TGTGCCAGCAGCTTGTCAGGGGGCCTACAATGGGGCTACACCTTC. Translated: CASSLSGGLQWGYTF.

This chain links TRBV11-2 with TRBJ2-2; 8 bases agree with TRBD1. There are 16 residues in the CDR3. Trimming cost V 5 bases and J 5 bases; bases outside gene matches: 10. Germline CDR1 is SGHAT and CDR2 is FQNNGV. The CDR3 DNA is TGTGCCAGCAGCCTTCGACAGGGGCGATTAACCGGGGAGCTGTTTTTT. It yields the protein CASSLRQGRLTGELFF.

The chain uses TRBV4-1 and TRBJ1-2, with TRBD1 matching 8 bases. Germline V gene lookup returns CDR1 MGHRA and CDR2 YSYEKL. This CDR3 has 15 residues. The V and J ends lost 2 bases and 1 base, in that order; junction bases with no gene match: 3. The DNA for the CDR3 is TGCGCCAGCAGCCAAACGACAGGGGTTAACTATGGCTACACCTTC. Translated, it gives CASSQTTGVNYGYTF.

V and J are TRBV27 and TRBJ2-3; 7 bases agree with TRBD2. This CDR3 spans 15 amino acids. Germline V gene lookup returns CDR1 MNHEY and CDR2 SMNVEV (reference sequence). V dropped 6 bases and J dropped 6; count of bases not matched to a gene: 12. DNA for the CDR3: TGTGCCAGCAGGGAAAGGGGAGGGATCGAGGATACGCAGTATTTT. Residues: CASRERGGIEDTQYF.

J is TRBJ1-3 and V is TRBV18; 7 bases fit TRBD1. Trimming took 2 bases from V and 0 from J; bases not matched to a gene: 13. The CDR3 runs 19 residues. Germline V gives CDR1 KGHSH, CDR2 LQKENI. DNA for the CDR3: TGTGCCAGCTCACCAAATCATGGGTCGGGACAGAGCTCTGGAAACACCATATATTTT. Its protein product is CASSPNHGSGQSSGNTIYF.